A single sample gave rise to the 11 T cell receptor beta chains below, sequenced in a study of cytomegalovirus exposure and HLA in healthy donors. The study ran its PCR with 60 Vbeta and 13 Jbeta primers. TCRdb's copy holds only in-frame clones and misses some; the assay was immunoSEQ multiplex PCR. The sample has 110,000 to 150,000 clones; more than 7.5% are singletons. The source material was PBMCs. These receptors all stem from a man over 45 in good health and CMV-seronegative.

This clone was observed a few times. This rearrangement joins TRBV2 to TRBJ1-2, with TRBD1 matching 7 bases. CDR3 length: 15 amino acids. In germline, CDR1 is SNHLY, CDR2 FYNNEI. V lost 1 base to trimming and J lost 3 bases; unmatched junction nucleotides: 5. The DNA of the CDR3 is TGTGCCAGCAGTGAAGGAGGAGGGGGCTACTATGGCTACACCTTC. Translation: CASSEGGGGYYGYTF.

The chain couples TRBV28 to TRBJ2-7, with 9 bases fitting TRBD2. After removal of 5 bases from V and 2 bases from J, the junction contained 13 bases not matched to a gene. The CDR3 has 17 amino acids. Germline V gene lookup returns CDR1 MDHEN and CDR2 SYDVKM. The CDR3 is CASSPPSATSGPYEQYF. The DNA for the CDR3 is TGTGCCAGCAGTCCACCTAGTGCAACTAGCGGGCCCTACGAGCAGTACTTC.

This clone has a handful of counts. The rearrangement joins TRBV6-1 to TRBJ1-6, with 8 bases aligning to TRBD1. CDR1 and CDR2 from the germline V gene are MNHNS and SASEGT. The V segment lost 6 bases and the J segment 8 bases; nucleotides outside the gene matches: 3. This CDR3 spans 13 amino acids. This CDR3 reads CASSPDRDSPLHF. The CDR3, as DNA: TGTGCCAGCAGCCCGGACAGGGATTCACCCCTCCACTTT.

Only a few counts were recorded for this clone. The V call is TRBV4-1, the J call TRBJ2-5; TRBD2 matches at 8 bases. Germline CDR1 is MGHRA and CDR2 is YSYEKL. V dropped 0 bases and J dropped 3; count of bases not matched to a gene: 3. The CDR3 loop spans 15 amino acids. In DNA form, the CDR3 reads TGCGCCAGCAGCCAAGAACTAGCGGTGAAAGAGACCCAGTACTTC. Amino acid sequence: CASSQELAVKETQYF.

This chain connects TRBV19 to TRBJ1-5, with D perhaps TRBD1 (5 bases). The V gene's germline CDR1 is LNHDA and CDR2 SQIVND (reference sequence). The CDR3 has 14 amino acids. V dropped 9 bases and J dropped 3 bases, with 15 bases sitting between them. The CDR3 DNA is TGTGCCAGCGGCTTCGGGGGGTCCAATCAGCCCCAGCATTTT. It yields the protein CASGFGGSNQPQHF.

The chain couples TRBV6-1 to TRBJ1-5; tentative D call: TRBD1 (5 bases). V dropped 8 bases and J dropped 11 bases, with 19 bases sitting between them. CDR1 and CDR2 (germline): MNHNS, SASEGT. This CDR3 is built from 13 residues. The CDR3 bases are TGTGCCAGCGACGGACGGCTGGAGGGGACCCAGCATTTT. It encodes CASDGRLEGTQHF.

The CDR3 region is CASSYNRGDYGYTF. CDR3 nucleotide sequence: TGTGCCAGCAGTTATAACAGGGGAGACTATGGCTACACCTTC. The V gene is TRBV6-5, the J gene TRBJ1-2; 7 bases map to TRBD1. Germline V gene lookup returns CDR1 MNHEY and CDR2 SVGAGI. J was trimmed by 3 bases and V by 3 bases; bases with no gene match: 4. The CDR3 contains 14 residues.

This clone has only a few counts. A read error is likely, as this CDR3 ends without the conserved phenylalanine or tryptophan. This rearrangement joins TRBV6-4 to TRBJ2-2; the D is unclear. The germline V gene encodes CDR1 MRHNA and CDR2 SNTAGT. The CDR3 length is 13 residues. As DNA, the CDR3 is TGTGCCAGCAGTGTCACTGACACAGGGGAGCTGTTTTTG. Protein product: CASSVTDTGELFL.

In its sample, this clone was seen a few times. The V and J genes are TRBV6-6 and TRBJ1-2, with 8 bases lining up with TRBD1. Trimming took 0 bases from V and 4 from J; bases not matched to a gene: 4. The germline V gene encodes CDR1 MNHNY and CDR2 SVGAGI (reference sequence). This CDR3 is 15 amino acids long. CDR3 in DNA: TGTGCCAGCAGTTACTCGGAAACAGGGGGCTATGGCTACACCTTC. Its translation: CASSYSETGGYGYTF.

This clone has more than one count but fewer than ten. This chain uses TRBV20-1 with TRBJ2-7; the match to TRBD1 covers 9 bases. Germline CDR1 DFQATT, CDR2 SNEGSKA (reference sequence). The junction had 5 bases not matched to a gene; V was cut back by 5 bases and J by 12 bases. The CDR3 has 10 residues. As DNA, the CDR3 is TGCAGTGCTTACCGGGACAGGGCGTACTTC. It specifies CSAYRDRAYF.

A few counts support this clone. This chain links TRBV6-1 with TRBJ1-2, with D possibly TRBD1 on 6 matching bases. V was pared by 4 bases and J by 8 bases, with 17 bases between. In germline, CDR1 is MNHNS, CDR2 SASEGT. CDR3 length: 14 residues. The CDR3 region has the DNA TGTGCCAGCAGTGCGGACAGTGGGCTTGGGGGCTACACCTTC. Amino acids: CASSADSGLGGYTF.